This T cell receptor (beta chain) was profiled in a study of PD-1 and CTLA-4 blockade in melanoma. The protocol was immunoSEQ multiplex PCR, while the TCRdb copy is restricted to in-frame clones and leaves out a portion. The sample lists 25,000 to 35,000 clones; about 91% were seen once. Sequenced material: CD8+ T cells from peripheral blood, taken from a patient given anti-PD-1 treatment. The sequence was collected from a human donor with melanoma.

The CDR3 DNA reads TGTGCCAGCAGCTTATCTAGCCCCGGCGGGGATCATACGCAGTATTTT. This sequence encodes CASSLSSPGGDHTQYF. This chain connects TRBV7-9 to TRBJ2-3, with D maybe TRBD2 (6 bases). Trimming took off 2 bases at V and 7 bases at J, with 19 bases between the two ends. CDR3 length: 16 amino acids. Per the germline V gene, CDR1 is SEHNR and CDR2 is FQNEAQ (reference sequence).